Listed here are 28 T cell receptor beta chains from one sample, sequenced in a study of blood T cell repertoires in COVID-19. TCRdb keeps only in-frame clones here, not all; method: immunoSEQ multiplex PCR. This table holds over 120,000 clones, about 80% found once. Sequencing was performed on peripheral blood. These receptors came from a woman aged 80 or older with acute or convalescent COVID-19.

The V call is TRBV18, the J call TRBJ1-1; D might be TRBD1 (5 bases). Trimming pared 7 bases from V and 4 bases from J, leaving 22 bases between. The length of the CDR3 is 16 residues. Germline CDR1 and CDR2: KGHSH and LQKENI. The CDR3 reads CASCRVGVPYCTEAFF. CDR3 bases: TGTGCCAGCTGCAGGGTTGGTGTTCCGTATTGCACTGAAGCTTTCTTT.

This clone was detected a few times. For the CDR3, the DNA is TGTGCCAGCAGCCACTTCCCAGCGGGGGTGACCACCGGGGAGCTGTTTTTT. It translates to CASSHFPAGVTTGELFF. The chain joins TRBV7-3 to TRBJ2-2; 8 bases are a match to TRBD2. In germline, CDR1 is SGHTA, CDR2 FQGTGA. The V segment lost 5 bases and the J segment 4 bases; nucleotides outside the gene matches: 12. CDR3 length: 17 amino acids.

The rearrangement links TRBV9 to TRBJ1-4, with 8 bases matching TRBD1. Germline V gene sequence: CDR1 SGDLS, CDR2 YYNGEE. The V and J ends lost 4 bases and 5 bases, in that order; junction bases with no gene match: 7. The CDR3 is 15 amino acids. DNA for the CDR3: TGTGCCAGCAGCTCACCGGGACAGGCAAATGAAAAACTGTTTTTT. It encodes CASSSPGQANEKLFF.

This clone has just a few counts. The chain carries TRBV5-1 and TRBJ1-3; TRBD1 is a possible D gene (5 bases). CDR1 is SGHRS, CDR2 YFSETQ, per germline. V was cut by 2 bases and J by 2 bases, with 14 bases left in between. This CDR3 spans 16 amino acids. The CDR3 DNA is TGCGCCAGCAGCTTCAATAGCAGGGATACTGGAAACACCATATATTTT. Translation gives CASSFNSRDTGNTIYF. The entire variable domain, with the rest obtained from reference TRBV5-1 and TRBJ1-3, is as follows: KAGVTQTPRYLIKTRGQQVTLSCSPISGHRSVSWYQQTPGQGLQFLFEYFSETQRNKGNFPGRFSGRQFSNSRSEMNVSTLELGDSALYLCASSFNSRDTGNTIYFGEGSWLTVV.

The chain uses TRBV10-3 and TRBJ2-2, with D perhaps TRBD1 (6 bases). The V end lost 7 bases, the J end lost 6 bases, and 15 bases lay between the germline ends. CDR1 is ENHRY and CDR2 is SYGVKD in the germline V gene. The CDR3 has 14 amino acids. Here the CDR3 DNA reads TGTGCCATCAAAGACAGGAATGGAGCCGGGGAGCTGTTTTTT. Protein product: CAIKDRNGAGELFF.

This chain links TRBV10-3 with TRBJ2-5; 9 bases match TRBD1. The J segment lost 4 bases and the V segment lost 6 bases, leaving 9 bases of the junction unmatched. Germline V gives CDR1 ENHRY, CDR2 SYGVKD. This CDR3 region has 15 residues. The CDR3 protein is CAIRKGQGGAETQYF. The CDR3 DNA follows: TGTGCCATCAGGAAGGGACAGGGAGGCGCAGAGACCCAGTACTTC.

A few counts support this clone. V gene TRBV13 combines with J gene TRBJ2-7; D perhaps matches TRBD1 (5 bases). The germline gives CDR1 PRHDT, CDR2 FYEKMQ (reference sequence). The V gene lost 3 bases and the J gene lost 0 bases, with 12 bases spanning the gap. The CDR3 runs 15 residues. Written as DNA, the CDR3 is TGTGCCAGCAGCTTTACAGGCTATGCCTCCTACGAGCAGTACTTC. Its translation: CASSFTGYASYEQYF.

The chain is built from TRBV7-9 and TRBJ2-7; the match to TRBD1 covers 7 bases. The CDR3 contains 14 residues. Germline assignment: CDR1 SEHNR and CDR2 FQNEAQ (reference sequence). The J segment lost 7 bases and the V segment lost 2 bases, leaving 8 bases of the junction unmatched. CDR3 nucleotides: TGTGCCAGCAGCTTACACAGGGGTGTTGAGGAGCAGTACTTC. Translating it yields CASSLHRGVEEQYF.

Of note for this clone: Its ends do not fully match the called genes, so a read error is possible. The chain links TRBV6-1 to TRBJ1-1, with D maybe TRBD1 (5 bases). Germline assignment: CDR1 MNHNS and CDR2 SASEGT. The length of the CDR3 is 17 residues. DNA of the CDR3: TGTGCCAGCAGCGAAGGGAGGGGTTCGTTCATGAACACTGAAGCTTTCTTT. Translated, it gives CASSEGRGSFMNTEAFF.

CDR3 amino acids: CASRLEEEAFF. In nucleotides, the CDR3 is TGTGCCAGCAGATTAGAGGAAGAAGCTTTCTTT. The chain uses TRBV27 and TRBJ1-1; D is ambiguous. The CDR3 extends over 11 amino acids. The germline V gene has CDR1 MNHEY and CDR2 SMNVEV (reference sequence). Trimming shortened V by 6 bases and J by 8 bases, and 10 bases separated the two germline ends.

The rearrangement uses TRBV7-6 and TRBJ2-1; 10 bases are a match to TRBD1. The V gene's germline CDR1 is SGHVS and CDR2 FNYEAQ. This CDR3 is 15 amino acids long. Trimming cost V 5 bases and J 7 bases; bases outside gene matches: 8. The CDR3 sequence is CASSPADRGSNEQFF. CDR3 sequence (DNA): TGTGCCAGCAGCCCGGCGGACAGGGGGTCGAATGAGCAGTTCTTC.

V and J are TRBV7-9 and TRBJ2-5; tentative D call: TRBD1 (6 bases). V was pared by 6 bases and J by 9 bases, with 11 bases between. The CDR3 sequence is 11 residues long. The germline gives CDR1 SEHNR, CDR2 FQNEAQ (reference sequence). This CDR3 is CASRSEGAQYF. The CDR3 DNA reads as TGTGCCAGCAGGTCAGAGGGGGCCCAGTACTTC.

The chain links TRBV27 to TRBJ2-5; 13 bases are shared with TRBD2. The CDR3 spans 22 residues. Per germline, CDR1 MNHEY and CDR2 SMNVEV (reference sequence). V was pared by 2 bases and J by 0 bases, with 18 bases of the junction left unmatched. This chain's CDR3 is CASSLTAGTSGAAQRYQETQYF. CDR3 DNA: TGTGCCAGCAGTTTAACGGCCGGGACTAGCGGGGCAGCCCAACGTTACCAAGAGACCCAGTACTTC.

V usage is TRBV6-5 and J usage is TRBJ1-5; 7 bases map to TRBD1. This CDR3 is 13 amino acids long. The J segment lost 3 bases and the V segment lost 6 bases, leaving 2 bases of the junction unmatched. The germline gives CDR1 MNHEY, CDR2 SVGAGI. The CDR3 is CASRGQYNQPQHF. The CDR3 region has the DNA TGTGCCAGCAGGGGACAGTACAATCAGCCCCAGCATTTT.

The chain links TRBV6-2 or TRBV6-3 to TRBJ2-5; 7 positions match TRBD1. The trim removed 1 base at V and 1 base at J, leaving 3 bases unmatched. The CDR3 totals 15 residues. CDR1 and CDR2 (germline): MNHEY, SVGEGT. CDR3 protein: CASSYLGQPQETQYF. The CDR3 DNA sequence: TGTGCCAGCAGTTACTTGGGACAGCCCCAAGAGACCCAGTACTTC.

The chain carries TRBV10-1 and TRBJ1-5; 7 positions match TRBD1. Per germline, CDR1 WNHNN and CDR2 SYGVQD (reference sequence). V gave up 10 bases and J gave up 1 base; unmatched junction bases: 13. CDR3 length: 16 amino acids. CDR3 loop: CATPGQGETSNQPQHF. CDR3 nucleotide sequence: TGCGCCACCCCGGGGCAGGGGGAGACGAGCAATCAGCCCCAGCATTTT.

In DNA form, the CDR3 reads TGCGCCAGCAGCTTGGCACCTTTTTCAAAACAGGGCAATGAGCAGTTCTTC. Translation gives CASSLAPFSKQGNEQFF. This sequence joins TRBV5-1 and TRBJ2-1, with a tentative D call TRBD1 (6 bases). Trimming took off 0 bases at V and 6 bases at J, with 19 bases between the two ends. CDR3 size: 17 residues. Germline lookup yields CDR1 SGHRS and CDR2 YFSETQ.

The V call is TRBV6-6, the J call TRBJ1-2; 10 nucleotides align to TRBD1. With V trimmed by 5 bases and J by 7 bases, 19 bases remained unmatched. The CDR3 length is 18 residues. CDR1 is MNHNY, CDR2 SVGAGI, per germline (reference sequence). The CDR3 DNA sequence: TGTGCCAGCAGTCTACTTATGCCCGCGACAGGGGGCGTTCCTGGCTACACCTTC. It encodes CASSLLMPATGGVPGYTF.

This clone came up once. The rearrangement links TRBV6-5 to TRBJ1-1; TRBD1 is a possible D gene (6 bases). The CDR3 has 14 residues. CDR1 and CDR2 from the germline V gene are MNHEY and SVGAGI. The V end lost 8 bases, the J end lost 4 bases, and 17 bases lay between the germline ends. The CDR3 coding sequence is TGTGCCAGCTTTAGGGGGGGAAGTAGCACTGAAGCTTTCTTT. Translation gives CASFRGGSSTEAFF.

The rearrangement joins TRBV5-4 to TRBJ1-2; a possible D gene is TRBD1 (5 bases). CDR1 and CDR2 from the germline V gene are SGHNT and YYREEE (reference sequence). The V and J ends lost 0 bases and 2 bases respectively, with 5 bases between them. This CDR3 contains 13 residues. The CDR3 nucleotides are TGTGCCAGCAGCTTGGCAGGGAACTATGGCTACACCTTC. Translating it yields CASSLAGNYGYTF.

The chain is built from TRBV28 and TRBJ1-4; D is undetermined. The germline V and J ends were trimmed by 6 bases and 8 bases, with 16 bases remaining between them. From germline, CDR1 is MDHEN and CDR2 SYDVKM. This CDR3 comprises 14 residues. This CDR3 is CASSLGGSEEKLFF. CDR3 bases: TGTGCCAGCAGCTTGGGAGGATCCGAGGAAAAACTGTTTTTT.

To note about this clone: This same CDR3 is encoded by further DNA sequences in the sample. This chain joins TRBV7-2 and TRBJ2-1; a weak D match, TRBD1 (6 bases). Germline V CDR1 and CDR2: SGHTA, FQGNSA. Trimming shortened V by 8 bases and J by 2 bases, and 13 bases separated the two germline ends. This CDR3 is built from 14 residues. For the CDR3, the DNA is TGTGCCAGCCAAGGTGGGGGCCCCTACAATGAGCAGTTCTTC. Encoded protein: CASQGGGPYNEQFF.

This clone has a single count. This chain connects TRBV7-2 to TRBJ1-1; D not certain. CDR3 length: 13 residues. Trimming took 3 bases from V and 1 from J, leaving 6 bases between them. The germline V gene has CDR1 SGHTA and CDR2 FQGNSA. The CDR3 DNA follows: TGTGCCAGCAGCTTTCGCAGGAACACTGAAGCTTTCTTT. The encoded protein is CASSFRRNTEAFF.

V gene TRBV4-2 combines with J gene TRBJ2-2, with 12 positions matching TRBD2. Losses at the gene ends were 4 bases for V and 3 bases for J; bases not matched to a gene: 3. This CDR3 spans 16 amino acids. In germline, CDR1 is LGHNA, CDR2 YNFKEQ. The CDR3 sequence: CASSPLAGGYTGELFF. CDR3 DNA: TGTGCCAGCAGCCCACTAGCGGGGGGTTACACCGGGGAGCTGTTTTTT.

The V and J genes are TRBV11-1 and TRBJ2-2, with D unresolved. Germline V gene data show CDR1 as SGHAT and CDR2 as FQDESV (reference sequence). This CDR3 spans 14 amino acids. The V gene lost 0 bases and the J gene lost 5 bases, with 7 bases spanning the gap. CDR3 loop: CASSLALFTGELFF. CDR3 bases: TGTGCCAGCAGCTTAGCCCTCTTTACCGGGGAGCTGTTTTTT.

J is TRBJ1-1 and V is TRBV29-1; D is possibly TRBD1 (6 bases). The CDR3 has 16 residues. The V and J ends lost 3 bases and 1 base respectively, with 18 bases between them. In germline, CDR1 is SQVTM, CDR2 ANQGSEA. The CDR3 nucleotides read TGCAGCGTTGATACGGTTTTGAGGGGGAGGAACACTGAAGCTTTCTTT. Translating gives CSVDTVLRGRNTEAFF. Together with reference TRBV29-1 and TRBJ1-1, the CDR3 gives the full variable domain: SAVISQKPSRDICQRGTSLTIQCQVDSQVTMMFWYRQQPGQSLTLIATANQGSEATYESGFVIDKFPISRPNLTFSTLTVSNMSPEDSSIYLCSVDTVLRGRNTEAFFGQGTRLTVV.

The V call is TRBV5-4, the J call TRBJ2-2; a possible D gene is TRBD1 (7 bases). In germline, CDR1 is SGHNT, CDR2 YYREEE (reference sequence). The CDR3 totals 16 residues. With 4 bases removed from V and 2 bases from J, the gap between germline ends came to 15 bases. The CDR3 here is CASSGAGQINTGELFF. The CDR3 nucleotides are TGTGCCAGCAGCGGGGCGGGACAGATCAACACCGGGGAGCTGTTTTTT.

The rearrangement links TRBV6-5 to TRBJ1-2, with TRBD1 matching 8 bases. This CDR3 contains 14 residues. Trimming removed 4 bases from V and 8 bases from J; junction bases left unmatched: 9. Germline values: CDR1 MNHEY, CDR2 SVGAGI. CDR3 loop: CASSSEDRVGGYTF. The DNA of the CDR3 is TGTGCCAGCAGTTCCGAGGACAGGGTAGGGGGCTACACCTTC.